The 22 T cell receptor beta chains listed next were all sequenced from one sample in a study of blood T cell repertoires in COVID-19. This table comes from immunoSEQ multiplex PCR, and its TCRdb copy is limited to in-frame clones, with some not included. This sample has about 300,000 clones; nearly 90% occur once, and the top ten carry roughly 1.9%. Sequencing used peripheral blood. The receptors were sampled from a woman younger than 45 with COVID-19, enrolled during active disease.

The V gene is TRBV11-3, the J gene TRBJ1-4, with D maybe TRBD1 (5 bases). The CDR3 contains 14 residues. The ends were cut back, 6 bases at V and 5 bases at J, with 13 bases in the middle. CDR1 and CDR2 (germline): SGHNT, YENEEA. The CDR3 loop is CASSPGGVNEKLFF. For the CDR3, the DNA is TGTGCCAGCAGTCCGGGAGGGGTGAATGAAAAACTGTTTTTT.

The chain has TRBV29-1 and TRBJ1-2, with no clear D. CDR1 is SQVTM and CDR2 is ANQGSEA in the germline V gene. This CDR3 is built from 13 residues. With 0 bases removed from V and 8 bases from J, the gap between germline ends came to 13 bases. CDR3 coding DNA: TGCAGCGTTGAAGAGGGTCTAGCGGAGGGCTACACCTTC. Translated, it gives CSVEEGLAEGYTF.

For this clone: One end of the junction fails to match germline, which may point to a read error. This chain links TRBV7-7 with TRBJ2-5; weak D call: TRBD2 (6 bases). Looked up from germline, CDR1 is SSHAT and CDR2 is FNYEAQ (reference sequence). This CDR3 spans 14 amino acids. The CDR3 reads CASSLAGGAETQYF. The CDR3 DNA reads TGTGCTAGCAGCTTAGCCGGCGGGGCCGAGACCCAGTACTTC.

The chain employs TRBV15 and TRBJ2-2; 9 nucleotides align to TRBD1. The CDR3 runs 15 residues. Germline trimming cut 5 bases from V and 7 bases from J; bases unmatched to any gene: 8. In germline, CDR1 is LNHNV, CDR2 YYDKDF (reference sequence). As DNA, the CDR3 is TGTGCCACCAGCGACAGGGGGGCAGGAATCGGGGAGCTGTTTTTT. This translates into CATSDRGAGIGELFF.

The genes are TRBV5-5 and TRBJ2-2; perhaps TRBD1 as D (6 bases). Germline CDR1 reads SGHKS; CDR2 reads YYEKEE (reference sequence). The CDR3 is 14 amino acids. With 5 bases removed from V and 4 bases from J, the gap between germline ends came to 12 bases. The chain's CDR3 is CASSRTALTGELFF. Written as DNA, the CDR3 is TGTGCCAGCAGTAGGACAGCACTCACCGGGGAGCTGTTTTTT.

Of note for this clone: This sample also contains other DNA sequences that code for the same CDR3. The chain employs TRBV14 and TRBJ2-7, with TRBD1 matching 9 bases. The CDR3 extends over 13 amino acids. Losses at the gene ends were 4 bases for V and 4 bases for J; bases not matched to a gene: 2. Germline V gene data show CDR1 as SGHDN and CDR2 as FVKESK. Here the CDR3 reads CASSPGQGYEQYF. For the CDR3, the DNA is TGTGCCAGCAGCCCGGGACAGGGATACGAGCAGTACTTC.

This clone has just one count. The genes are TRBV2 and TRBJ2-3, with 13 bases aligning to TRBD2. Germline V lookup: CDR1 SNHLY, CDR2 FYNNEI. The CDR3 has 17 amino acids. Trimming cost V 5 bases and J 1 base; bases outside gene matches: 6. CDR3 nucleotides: TGTGCCAGCAGTACAGGACTAGCGGGGGCCGGCACAGATACGCAGTATTTT. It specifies CASSTGLAGAGTDTQYF.

CDR3 nucleotides: TGTGCCAGTAAGCGGACAGGGCCGGATCAGCCCCAGCATTTT. Protein sequence: CASKRTGPDQPQHF. The J gene is TRBJ1-5, the V gene TRBV19; 8 positions agree with TRBD1. V lost 7 bases and J lost 5; bases outside the gene matches: 7. CDR3 size: 14 residues. The germline CDR1 and CDR2 sequences are LNHDA and SQIVND (reference sequence).

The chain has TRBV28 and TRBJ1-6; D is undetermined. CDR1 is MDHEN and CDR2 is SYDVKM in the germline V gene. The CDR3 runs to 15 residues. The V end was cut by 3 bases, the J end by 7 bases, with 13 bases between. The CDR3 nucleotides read TGTGCCAGCAGTTTCGGCAGGCGGGAAAATTCACCCCTCCACTTT. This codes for CASSFGRRENSPLHF.

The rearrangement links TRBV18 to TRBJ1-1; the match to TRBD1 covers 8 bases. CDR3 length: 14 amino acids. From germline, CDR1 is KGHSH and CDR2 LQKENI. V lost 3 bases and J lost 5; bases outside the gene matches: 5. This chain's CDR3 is CASSPRGRPTEAFF. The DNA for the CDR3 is TGTGCCAGCTCACCCAGGGGGCGTCCGACTGAAGCTTTCTTT.

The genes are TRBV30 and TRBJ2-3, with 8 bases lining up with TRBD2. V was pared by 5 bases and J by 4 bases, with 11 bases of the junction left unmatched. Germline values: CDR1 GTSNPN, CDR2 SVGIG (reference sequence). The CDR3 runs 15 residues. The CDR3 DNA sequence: TGTGCCTGGGGGGAGGGGACTAGAAGCCCAGATACGCAGTATTTT. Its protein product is CAWGEGTRSPDTQYF.

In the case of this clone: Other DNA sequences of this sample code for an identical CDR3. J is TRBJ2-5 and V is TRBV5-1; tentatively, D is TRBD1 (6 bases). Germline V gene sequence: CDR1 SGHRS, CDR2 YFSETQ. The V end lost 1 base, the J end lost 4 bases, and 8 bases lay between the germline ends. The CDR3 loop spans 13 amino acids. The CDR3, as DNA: TGCGCCAGCAGCTTGACAGGGCCAGAGACCCAGTACTTC. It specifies CASSLTGPETQYF.

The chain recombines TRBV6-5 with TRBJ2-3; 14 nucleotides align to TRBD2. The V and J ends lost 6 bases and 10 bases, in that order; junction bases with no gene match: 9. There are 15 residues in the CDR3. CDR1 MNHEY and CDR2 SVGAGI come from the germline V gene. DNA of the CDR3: TGTGCCAGCAGCAAGACTAGCGGGGGGGCCGGTGCGCAGTATTTT. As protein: CASSKTSGGAGAQYF.

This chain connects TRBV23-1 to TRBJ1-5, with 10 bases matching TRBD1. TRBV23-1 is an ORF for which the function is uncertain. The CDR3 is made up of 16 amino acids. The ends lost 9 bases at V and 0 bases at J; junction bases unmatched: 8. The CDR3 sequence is CARGGTGARSNQPQHF. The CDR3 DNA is TGCGCCAGAGGAGGGACAGGGGCCCGTAGCAATCAGCCCCAGCATTTT.

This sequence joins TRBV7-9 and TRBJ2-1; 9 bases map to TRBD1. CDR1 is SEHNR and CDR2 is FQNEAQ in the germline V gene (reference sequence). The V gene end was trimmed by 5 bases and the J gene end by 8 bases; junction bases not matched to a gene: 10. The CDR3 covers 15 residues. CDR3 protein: CASSPSGQGLHEQFF. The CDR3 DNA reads TGTGCCAGCAGCCCGTCGGGACAGGGTTTACATGAGCAGTTCTTC.

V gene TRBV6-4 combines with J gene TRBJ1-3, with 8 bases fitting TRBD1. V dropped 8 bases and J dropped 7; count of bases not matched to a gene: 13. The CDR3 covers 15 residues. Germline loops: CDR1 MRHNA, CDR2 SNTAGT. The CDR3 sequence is CASDTNRGSENTIYF. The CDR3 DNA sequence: TGTGCCAGCGATACTAACAGGGGGTCTGAGAACACCATATATTTT.

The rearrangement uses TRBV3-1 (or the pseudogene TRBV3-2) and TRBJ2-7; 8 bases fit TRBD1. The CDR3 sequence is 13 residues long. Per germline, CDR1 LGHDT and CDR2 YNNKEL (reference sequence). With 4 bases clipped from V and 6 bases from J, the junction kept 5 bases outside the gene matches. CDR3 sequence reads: CASSRGQGSEQYF. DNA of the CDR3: TGTGCCAGCAGCCGAGGACAGGGTTCCGAGCAGTACTTC.

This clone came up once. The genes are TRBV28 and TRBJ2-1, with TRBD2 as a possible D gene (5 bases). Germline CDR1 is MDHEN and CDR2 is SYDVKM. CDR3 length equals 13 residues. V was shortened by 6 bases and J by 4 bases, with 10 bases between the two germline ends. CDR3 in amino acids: CASSNREYNEQFF. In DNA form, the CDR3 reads TGTGCCAGCAGCAACCGGGAATACAATGAGCAGTTCTTC.

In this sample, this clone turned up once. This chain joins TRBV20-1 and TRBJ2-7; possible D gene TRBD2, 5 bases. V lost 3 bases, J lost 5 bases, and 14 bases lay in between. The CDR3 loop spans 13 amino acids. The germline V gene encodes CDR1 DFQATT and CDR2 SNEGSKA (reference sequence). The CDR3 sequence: CSASTGNGDEQYV. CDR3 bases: TGCAGTGCTAGTACGGGAAATGGGGACGAGCAGTACGTC.

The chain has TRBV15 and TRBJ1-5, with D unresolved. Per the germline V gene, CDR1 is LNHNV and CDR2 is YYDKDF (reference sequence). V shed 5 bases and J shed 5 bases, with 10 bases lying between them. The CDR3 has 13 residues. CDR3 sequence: CATSLRGHQPQHF. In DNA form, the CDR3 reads TGTGCCACCAGCCTACGTGGGCATCAGCCCCAGCATTTT.

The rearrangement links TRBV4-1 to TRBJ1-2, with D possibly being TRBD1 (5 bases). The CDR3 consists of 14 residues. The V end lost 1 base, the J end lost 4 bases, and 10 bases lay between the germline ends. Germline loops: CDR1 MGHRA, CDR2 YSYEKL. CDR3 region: CASSQVDRAYGYTF. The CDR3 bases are TGCGCCAGCAGCCAAGTCGACAGAGCCTATGGCTACACCTTC.

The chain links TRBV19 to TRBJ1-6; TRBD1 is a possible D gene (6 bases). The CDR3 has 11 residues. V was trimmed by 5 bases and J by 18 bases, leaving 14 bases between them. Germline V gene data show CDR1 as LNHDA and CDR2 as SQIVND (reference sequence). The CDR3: CASSGEGQTHF. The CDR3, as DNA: TGTGCCAGTAGTGGGGAAGGACAGACCCACTTT.